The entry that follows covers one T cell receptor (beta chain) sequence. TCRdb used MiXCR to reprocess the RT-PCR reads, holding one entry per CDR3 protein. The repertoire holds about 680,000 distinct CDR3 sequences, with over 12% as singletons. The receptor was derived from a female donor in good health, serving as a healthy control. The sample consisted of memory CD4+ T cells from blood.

CDR3 protein: CSVESDRINYGYTF. Written as DNA, the CDR3 is TGCAGCGTTGAATCCGACAGAATTAACTATGGCTACACCTTC. The J gene is TRBJ1-2, the V gene TRBV29-1; perhaps TRBD1 as D (5 bases). The CDR3 is 14 residues long. Germline lookup yields CDR1 SQVTM and CDR2 ANQGSEA. Trimming pared 2 bases from V and 1 base from J, leaving 11 bases between. Full variable domain (rest looked up from reference TRBV29-1 and TRBJ1-2): SAVISQKPSRDICQRGTSLTIQCQVDSQVTMMFWYRQQPGQSLTLIATANQGSEATYESGFVIDKFPISRPNLTFSTLTVSNMSPEDSSIYLCSVESDRINYGYTFGSGTRLTVV.